Included here is one TCR beta chain sequence, with context. Antigen: not known. The data are from a study of radiotherapy plus CTLA-4 blockade in lung cancer. As for the study in general: Of the patients, about 20% showed objective responses and roughly 30% attained disease control.

CTLA-4 blockade using ipilimumab, together with focal radiation, was received by patients with chemo-refractory metastatic non-small-cell lung cancer. Generated by immunoSEQ multiplex PCR, the TCRdb table keeps only in-frame clones and is missing some. Here the sample spans around 59,000 clones, around three quarters being singletons. This CDR3 is 16 amino acids long. V was shortened by 0 bases and J by 1 base, with 11 bases between the two germline ends. Per germline, CDR1 LGHNA and CDR2 YNFKEQ. The study, taken as a whole, reports: It was early blood T cell clone dynamics, with interferon-beta, that reportedly best predicted response. Subsequent to radiotherapy plus ipilimumab, tumor-derived TCR clones underwent expansion in blood.

Material: peripheral blood, obtained from a patient treated with radiotherapy plus ipilimumab. The V call is TRBV4-2, the J call TRBJ2-3; D not resolved. The sequence derives from a human donor with non-small cell lung cancer whose response to radiotherapy plus ipilimumab could not be evaluated. The DNA for the CDR3 is TGTGCCAGCAGCCAAGAAGACCTCCGGGGCACAGATACGCAGTATTTT. Amino acid sequence: CASSQEDLRGTDTQYF.